This paragraph covers one TCR beta chain sequence. These data come from a study of identical twins. Template switching, a step in the protocol, added a universal primer site, and cDNA carried unique molecular identifiers. MiXCR, applied by TCRdb to the 5' RACE reads, yields one record per CDR3 protein. The sample has under 500,000 distinct CDR3 sequences, approximately 15% seen once. In germline, CDR1 is SGHRS, CDR2 YFSETQ. V gave up 1 base and J gave up 7 bases, with 12 bases separating them. CDR3 length equals 14 residues. These data are also associated with another study on yellow fever vaccine responses in identical twins.

The sample was CD4+ T cells sorted from blood. The sequence came from a woman aged 18-29 years in good health. This chain connects TRBV5-1 to TRBJ2-1; D may be TRBD1 or TRBD2 (6 bases each). The CDR3 bases are TGCGCCAGCAGCTTGTGGGGGGCCGGAAATGAGCAGTTCTTC. It is translated as CASSLWGAGNEQFF. Together with reference TRBV5-1 and TRBJ2-1, the CDR3 gives the full variable domain: KAGVTQTPRYLIKTRGQQVTLSCSPISGHRSVSWYQQTPGQGLQFLFEYFSETQRNKGNFPGRFSGRQFSNSRSEMNVSTLELGDSALYLCASSLWGAGNEQFFGPGTRLTVL.